The text below deals with one T cell receptor beta chain. This entry comes from a study of blood T cell repertoires in COVID-19. The V end lost 5 bases, the J end lost 3 bases, and 10 bases lay between the germline ends. The CDR3 is 13 amino acids. Germline V gene sequence: CDR1 MNHEY, CDR2 SMNVEV (reference sequence). This table comes from immunoSEQ multiplex PCR, and its TCRdb copy is limited to in-frame clones, with some not included. The table includes approximately 250,000 clones, 75% to 95% detected once. This receptor was identified in a man in his forties or fifties who had been exposed to COVID-19. Sequenced material: PBMCs or T cells enriched from blood (not recorded which). This chain joins TRBV27 and TRBJ2-5; the D gene is possibly TRBD1 (6 bases). CDR3 sequence (DNA): TGTGCCAGCAGTCCCGGGACAAAAGAGACCCAGTACTTC. This encodes CASSPGTKETQYF.